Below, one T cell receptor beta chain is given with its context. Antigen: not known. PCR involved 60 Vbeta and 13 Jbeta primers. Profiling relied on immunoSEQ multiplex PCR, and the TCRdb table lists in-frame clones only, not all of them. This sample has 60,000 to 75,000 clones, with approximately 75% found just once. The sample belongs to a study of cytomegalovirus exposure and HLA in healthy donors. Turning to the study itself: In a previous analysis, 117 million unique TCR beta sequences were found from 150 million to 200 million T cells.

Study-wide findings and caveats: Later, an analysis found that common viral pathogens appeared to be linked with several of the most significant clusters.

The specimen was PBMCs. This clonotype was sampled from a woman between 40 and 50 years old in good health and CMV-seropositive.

The CDR3 reads CASSLGGQGYGYTF. Written as DNA, the CDR3 is TGTGCCAGCAGCTTAGGAGGACAGGGGTATGGCTACACCTTC. The genes are TRBV7-9 and TRBJ1-2, with 9 bases lining up with TRBD1. The CDR3 loop spans 14 amino acids. The trim removed 1 base at V and 5 bases at J, leaving 2 bases unmatched. Germline V gives CDR1 SEHNR, CDR2 FQNEAQ (reference sequence).